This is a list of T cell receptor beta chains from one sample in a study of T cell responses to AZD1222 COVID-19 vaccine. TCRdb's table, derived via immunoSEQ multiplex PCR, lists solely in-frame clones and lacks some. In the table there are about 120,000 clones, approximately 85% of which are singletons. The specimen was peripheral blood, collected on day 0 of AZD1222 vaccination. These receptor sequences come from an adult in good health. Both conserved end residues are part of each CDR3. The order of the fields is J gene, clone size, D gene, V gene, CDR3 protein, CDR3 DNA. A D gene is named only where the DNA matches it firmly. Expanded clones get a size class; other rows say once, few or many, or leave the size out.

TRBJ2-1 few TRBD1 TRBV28 CASSLARTGFSYNEQFF TGTGCCAGCAGTTTAGCGAGGACAGGGTTCTCCTACAATGAGCAGTTCTTC
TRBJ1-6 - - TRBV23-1 CASSQLHSGPSSYNSPLHF TGCGCCAGCAGTCAACTTCATTCGGGGCCGAGCTCCTATAATTCACCCCTCCACTTT
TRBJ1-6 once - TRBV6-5 CASRADRSYSPLHF TGTGCCAGCAGGGCCGACAGGTCATATTCACCCCTCCACTTT
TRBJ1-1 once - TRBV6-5 CASRGTGSGEAFF TGTGCCAGCAGAGGTACAGGGAGCGGTGAAGCTTTCTTT
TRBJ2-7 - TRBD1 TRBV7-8 CASSPRGQWEQYF TGTGCCAGCAGCCCCAGGGGGCAGTGGGAGCAGTACTTC
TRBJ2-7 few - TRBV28 CASSLSGQVDEQYF TGTGCCAGCAGTTTATCCGGTCAGGTGGACGAGCAGTACTTC
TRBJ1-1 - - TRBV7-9 CASSREGGTEAFF TGTGCCAGCAGCCGCGAGGGCGGCACTGAAGCTTTCTTT
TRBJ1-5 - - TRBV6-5 CASSYSGGSQPQHF TGTGCCAGCAGTTACTCGGGGGGTAGTCAGCCCCAGCATTTT
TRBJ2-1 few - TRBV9 CASSARTYNEQFF TGTGCCAGCAGCGCCCGAACATACAATGAGCAGTTCTTC
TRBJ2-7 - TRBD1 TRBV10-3 CAISQGVGLYEQYF TGTGCCATCTCCCAGGGGGTCGGATTGTACGAGCAGTACTTC
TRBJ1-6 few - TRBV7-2 CASSLTVLQTLHF TGTGCCAGCAGCTTAACCGTCCTTCAGACCCTCCACTTT
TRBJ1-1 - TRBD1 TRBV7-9 CASSLGTAEAFF TGTGCCAGCAGCCTGGGGACAGCTGAAGCTTTCTTT
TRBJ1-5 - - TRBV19 CASRDWDGHNQPQHF TGTGCCAGTAGAGACTGGGACGGACACAATCAGCCCCAGCATTTT
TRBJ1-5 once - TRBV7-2 CASSLRVDAPQHF TGTGCCAGCAGCTTAAGGGTCGATGCGCCCCAGCATTTT
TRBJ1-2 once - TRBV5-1 CASSLTDYGYTF TGCGCCAGCAGCTTGACTGACTATGGCTACACCTTC
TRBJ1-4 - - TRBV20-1 CSASRRGEKLFF TGCAGTGCTAGTCGGAGGGGTGAAAAACTGTTTTTT
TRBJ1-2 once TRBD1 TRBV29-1 CSASPGTGGYGYTF TGCAGCGCGTCCCCCGGGACAGGGGGCTATGGCTACACCTTC
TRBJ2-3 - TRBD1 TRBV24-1 CATSDHRRDRGQDTQYF TGTGCCACCAGTGATCATCGACGGGACAGGGGGCAAGATACGCAGTATTTT
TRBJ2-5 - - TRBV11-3 CASSFGLGQQETQYF TGTGCCAGCAGCTTCGGGCTTGGACAGCAAGAGACCCAGTACTTC
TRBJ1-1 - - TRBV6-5 CASSSTAEAFF TGTGCCAGCAGTTCTACGGCTGAAGCTTTCTTT
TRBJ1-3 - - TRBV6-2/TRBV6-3 CASSYGANTIYF TGTGCCAGCAGTTACGGTGCGAACACCATATATTTT
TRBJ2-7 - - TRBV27 CASSLGEALEQYF TGTGCCAGCAGCCTAGGGGAGGCTCTCGAGCAGTACTTC